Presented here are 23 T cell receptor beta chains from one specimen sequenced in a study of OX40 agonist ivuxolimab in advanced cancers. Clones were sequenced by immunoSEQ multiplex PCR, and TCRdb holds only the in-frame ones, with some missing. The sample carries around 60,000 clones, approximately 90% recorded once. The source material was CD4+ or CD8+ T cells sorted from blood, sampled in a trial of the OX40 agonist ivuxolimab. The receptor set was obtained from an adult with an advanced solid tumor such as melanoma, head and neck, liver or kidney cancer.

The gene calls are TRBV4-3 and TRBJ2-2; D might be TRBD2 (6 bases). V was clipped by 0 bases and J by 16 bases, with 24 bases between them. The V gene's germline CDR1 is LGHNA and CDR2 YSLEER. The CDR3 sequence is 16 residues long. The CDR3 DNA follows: TGCGCCAGCAGCCAAGAGATTATGTCTAGCGAGGCCCCCCCGTTTTTT. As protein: CASSQEIMSSEAPPFF.

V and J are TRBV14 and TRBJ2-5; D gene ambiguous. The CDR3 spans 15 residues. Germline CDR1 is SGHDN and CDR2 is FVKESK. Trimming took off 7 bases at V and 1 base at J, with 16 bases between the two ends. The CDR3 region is CASTQYDGPQETQYF. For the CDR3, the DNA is TGTGCCAGCACCCAGTACGACGGGCCCCAAGAGACCCAGTACTTC.

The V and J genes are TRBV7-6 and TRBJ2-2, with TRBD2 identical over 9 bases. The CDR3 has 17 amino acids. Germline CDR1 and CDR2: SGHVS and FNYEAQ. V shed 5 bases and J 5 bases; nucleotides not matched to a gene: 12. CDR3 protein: CASSPHWTSEITGELFF. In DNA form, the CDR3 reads TGTGCCAGCAGCCCCCATTGGACTAGCGAGATAACCGGGGAGCTGTTTTTT.

The CDR3, as DNA: TGTGCCAGCAGCTTAGGGCGGGAGTACCCCGAGCAGTACTTC. Protein product: CASSLGREYPEQYF. The chain has TRBV7-6 and TRBJ2-7; 7 bases agree with TRBD2. The CDR3 has 14 residues. After removal of 1 base from V and 6 bases from J, the junction contained 6 bases not matched to a gene. The germline gives CDR1 SGHVS, CDR2 FNYEAQ. The full variable domain, its missing parts supplied by reference TRBV7-6 and TRBJ2-7, is GAGVSQSPRYKVTKRGQDVALRCDPISGHVSLYWYRQALGQGPEFLTYFNYEAQQDKSGLPNDRFSAERPEGSISTLTIQRTEQRDSAMYRCASSLGREYPEQYFGPGTRLTVT.

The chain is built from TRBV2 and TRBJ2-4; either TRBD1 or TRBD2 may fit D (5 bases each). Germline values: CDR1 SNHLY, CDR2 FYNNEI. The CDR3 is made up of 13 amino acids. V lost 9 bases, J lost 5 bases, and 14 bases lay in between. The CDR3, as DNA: TGTGCCAGACGGGGCCCTAGCCAAAACATTCAGTACTTC. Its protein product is CARRGPSQNIQYF.

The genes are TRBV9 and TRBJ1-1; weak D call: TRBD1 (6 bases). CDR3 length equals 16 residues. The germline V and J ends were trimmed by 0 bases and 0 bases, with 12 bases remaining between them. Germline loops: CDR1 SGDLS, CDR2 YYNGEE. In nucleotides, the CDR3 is TGTGCCAGCAGCGTAGGCGACAGGCTCTTGAACACTGAAGCTTTCTTT. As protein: CASSVGDRLLNTEAFF.

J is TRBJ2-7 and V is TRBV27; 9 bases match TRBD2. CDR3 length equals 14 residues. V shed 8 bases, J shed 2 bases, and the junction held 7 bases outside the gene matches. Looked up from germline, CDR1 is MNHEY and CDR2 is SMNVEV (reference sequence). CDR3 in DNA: TGTGCCAGCGGTCCTAGCGGGGTACCCTACGAGCAGTACTTC. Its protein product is CASGPSGVPYEQYF.

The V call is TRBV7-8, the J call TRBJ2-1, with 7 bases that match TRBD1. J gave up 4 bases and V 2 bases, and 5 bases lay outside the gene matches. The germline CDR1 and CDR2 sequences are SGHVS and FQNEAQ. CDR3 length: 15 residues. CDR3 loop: CASSLSGTAYNEQFF. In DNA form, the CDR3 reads TGTGCCAGCAGCTTAAGTGGGACAGCGTACAATGAGCAGTTCTTC.

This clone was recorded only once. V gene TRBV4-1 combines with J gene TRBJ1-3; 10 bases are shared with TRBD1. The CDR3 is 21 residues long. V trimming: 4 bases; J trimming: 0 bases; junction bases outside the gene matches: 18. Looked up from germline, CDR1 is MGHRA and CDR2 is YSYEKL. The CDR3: CASSPKTGQGNMVVSGNTIYF. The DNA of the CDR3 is TGCGCCAGCAGCCCGAAAACGGGACAGGGGAACATGGTGGTCTCTGGAAACACCATATATTTT.

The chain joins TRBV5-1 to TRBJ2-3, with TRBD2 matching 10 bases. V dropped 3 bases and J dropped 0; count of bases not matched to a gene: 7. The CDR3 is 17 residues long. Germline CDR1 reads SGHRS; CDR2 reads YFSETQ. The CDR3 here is CASSSPGLAFSTDTQYF. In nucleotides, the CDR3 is TGCGCCAGCAGCTCACCGGGACTAGCGTTTAGCACAGATACGCAGTATTTT.

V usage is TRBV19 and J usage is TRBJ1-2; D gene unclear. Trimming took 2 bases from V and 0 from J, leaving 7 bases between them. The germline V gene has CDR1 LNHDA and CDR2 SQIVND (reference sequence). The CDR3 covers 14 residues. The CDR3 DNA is TGTGCCAGTAGTATAAACGGCGCTAACTATGGCTACACCTTC. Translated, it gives CASSINGANYGYTF.

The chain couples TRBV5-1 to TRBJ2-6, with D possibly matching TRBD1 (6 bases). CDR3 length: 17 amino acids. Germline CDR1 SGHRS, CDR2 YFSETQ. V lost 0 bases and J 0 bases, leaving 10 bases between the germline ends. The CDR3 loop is CASSLARGISGANVLTF. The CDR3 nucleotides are TGCGCCAGCAGCTTGGCCAGGGGTATCTCTGGGGCCAACGTCCTGACTTTC.

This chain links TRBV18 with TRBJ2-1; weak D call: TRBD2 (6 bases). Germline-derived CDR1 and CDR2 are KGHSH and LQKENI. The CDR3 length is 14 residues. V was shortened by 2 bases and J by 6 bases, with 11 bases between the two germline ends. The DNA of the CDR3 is TGTGCCAGCTCACCAACCGGGCGGGGCAATGAGCAGTTCTTC. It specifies CASSPTGRGNEQFF.

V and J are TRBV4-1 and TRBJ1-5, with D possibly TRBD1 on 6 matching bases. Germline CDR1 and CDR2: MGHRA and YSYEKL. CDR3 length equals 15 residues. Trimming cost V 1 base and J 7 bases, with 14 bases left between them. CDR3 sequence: CASSQVGDNGQPQHF. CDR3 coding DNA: TGCGCCAGCAGCCAAGTGGGGGACAACGGCCAGCCCCAGCATTTT.

Written as DNA, the CDR3 is TGTGCCAGCAGTTTCAAGGGGATCACTGAAGCTTTCTTT. Protein sequence: CASSFKGITEAFF. The V call is TRBV28, the J call TRBJ1-1; TRBD1 is a possible D gene (5 bases). Per germline, CDR1 MDHEN and CDR2 SYDVKM. The CDR3 runs 13 residues. The V gene lost 3 bases and the J gene lost 4 bases, with 9 bases spanning the gap.

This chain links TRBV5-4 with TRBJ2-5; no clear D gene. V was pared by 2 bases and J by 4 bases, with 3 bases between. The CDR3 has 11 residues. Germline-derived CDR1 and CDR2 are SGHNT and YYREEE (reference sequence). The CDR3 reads CASSLRETQYF. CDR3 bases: TGTGCCAGCAGCTTAAGAGAGACCCAGTACTTC.

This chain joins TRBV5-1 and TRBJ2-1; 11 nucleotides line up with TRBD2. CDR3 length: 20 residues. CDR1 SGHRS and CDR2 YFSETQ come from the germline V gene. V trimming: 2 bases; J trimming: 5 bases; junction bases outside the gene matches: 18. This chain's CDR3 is CASSFAFTGTSGAYDNEQFF. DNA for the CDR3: TGCGCCAGCAGCTTCGCTTTTACCGGGACTAGCGGAGCTTATGACAATGAGCAGTTCTTC.

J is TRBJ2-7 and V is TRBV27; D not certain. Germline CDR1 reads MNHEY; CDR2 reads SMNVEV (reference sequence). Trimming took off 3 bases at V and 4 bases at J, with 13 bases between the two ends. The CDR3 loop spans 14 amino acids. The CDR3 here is CASSLRDWVYEQYF. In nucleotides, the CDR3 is TGTGCCAGCAGTTTGCGAGATTGGGTATACGAGCAGTACTTC.

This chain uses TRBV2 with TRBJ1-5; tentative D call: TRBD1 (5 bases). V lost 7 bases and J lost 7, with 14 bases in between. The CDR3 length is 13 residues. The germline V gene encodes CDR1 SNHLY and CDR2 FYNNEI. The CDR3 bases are TGTGCCAGCAAGCCAGGGTTGTGGCAGCCCCAGCATTTT. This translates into CASKPGLWQPQHF. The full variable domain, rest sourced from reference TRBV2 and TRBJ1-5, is EPEVTQTPSHQVTQMGQEVILRCVPISNHLYFYWYRQILGQKVEFLVSFYNNEISEKSEIFDDQFSVERPDGSNFTLKIRSTKLEDSAMYFCASKPGLWQPQHFGDGTRLSIL.

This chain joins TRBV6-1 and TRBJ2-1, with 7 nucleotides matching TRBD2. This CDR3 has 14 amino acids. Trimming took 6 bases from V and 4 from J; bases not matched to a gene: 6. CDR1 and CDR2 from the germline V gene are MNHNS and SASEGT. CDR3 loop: CASRRGTTYNEQFF. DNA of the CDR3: TGTGCCAGCAGGCGCGGGACTACATACAATGAGCAGTTCTTC.

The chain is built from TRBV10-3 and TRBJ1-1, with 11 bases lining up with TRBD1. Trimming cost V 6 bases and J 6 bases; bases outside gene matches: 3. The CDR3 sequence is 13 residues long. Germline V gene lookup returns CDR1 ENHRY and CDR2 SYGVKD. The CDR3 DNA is TGTGCCATCAGCCCGGGACAGGGGGCTGAAGCTTTCTTT. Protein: CAISPGQGAEAFF.

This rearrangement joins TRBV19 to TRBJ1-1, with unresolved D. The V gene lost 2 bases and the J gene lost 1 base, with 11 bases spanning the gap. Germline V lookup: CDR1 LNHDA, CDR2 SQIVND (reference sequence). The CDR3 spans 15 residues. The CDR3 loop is CASSIKSFSNTEAFF. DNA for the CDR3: TGTGCCAGTAGTATAAAGTCGTTCTCGAACACTGAAGCTTTCTTT.

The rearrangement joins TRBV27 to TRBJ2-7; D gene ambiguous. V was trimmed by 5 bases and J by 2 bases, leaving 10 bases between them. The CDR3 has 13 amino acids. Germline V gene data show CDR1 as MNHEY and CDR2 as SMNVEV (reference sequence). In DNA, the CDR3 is TGTGCCAGCAGTCCCGGAGTAACCTACGAGCAGTACTTC. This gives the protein CASSPGVTYEQYF.